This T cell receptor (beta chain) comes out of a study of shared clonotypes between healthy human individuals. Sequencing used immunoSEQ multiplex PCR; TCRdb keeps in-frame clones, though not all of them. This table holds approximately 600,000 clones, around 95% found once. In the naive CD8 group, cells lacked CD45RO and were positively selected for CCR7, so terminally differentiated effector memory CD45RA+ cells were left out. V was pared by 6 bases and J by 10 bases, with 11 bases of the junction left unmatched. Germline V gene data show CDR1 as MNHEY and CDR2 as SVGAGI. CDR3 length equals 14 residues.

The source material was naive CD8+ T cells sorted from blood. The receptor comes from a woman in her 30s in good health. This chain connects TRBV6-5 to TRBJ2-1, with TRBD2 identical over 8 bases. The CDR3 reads CASSPFTSGLEQFF. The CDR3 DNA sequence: TGTGCCAGCAGCCCCTTCACTAGCGGACTGGAGCAGTTCTTC.